The 4 T cell receptor beta chains below come from one sample, sequenced in a study of blood T cell repertoires in COVID-19. Assay: immunoSEQ multiplex PCR; the TCRdb copy retains only in-frame clones and omits some. The table has some 270,000 clones, over 80% seen once. The sample taken for sequencing was PBMCs or T cells enriched from blood (not recorded which). The receptors were gathered from a woman aged 25-40 years with acute COVID-19.

The V gene is TRBV15, the J gene TRBJ2-1; 8 nucleotides line up with TRBD1. V shed 0 bases and J 0 bases; nucleotides not matched to a gene: 10. The CDR3 spans 19 residues. Germline V gene lookup returns CDR1 LNHNV and CDR2 YYDKDF (reference sequence). CDR3 sequence (DNA): TGTGCCACCAGCAGAGATTTCGGGACAGGCGTCAGCTCCTACAATGAGCAGTTCTTC. It specifies CATSRDFGTGVSSYNEQFF. The whole variable domain, remainder taken from reference TRBV15 and TRBJ2-1, is DAMVIQNPRYQVTQFGKPVTLSCSQTLNHNVMYWYQQKSSQAPKLLFHYYDKDFNNEADTPDNFQSRRPNTSFCFLDIRSPGLGDTAMYLCATSRDFGTGVSSYNEQFFGPGTRLTVL.

The chain has TRBV19 and TRBJ2-7; D is possibly TRBD1 (6 bases). The length of the CDR3 is 16 residues. CDR1 and CDR2 from the germline V gene are LNHDA and SQIVND (reference sequence). V dropped 3 bases and J dropped 0 bases, with 15 bases sitting between them. CDR3 DNA: TGTGCCAGTAGTATTAGAAGGGACATCCTCTCCTACGAGCAGTACTTC. Translating it yields CASSIRRDILSYEQYF.

This chain uses TRBV19 with TRBJ2-7, with TRBD2 as a possible D gene (5 bases). V was pared by 6 bases and J by 0 bases, with 15 bases between. Germline V gene data show CDR1 as LNHDA and CDR2 as SQIVND (reference sequence). The CDR3 sequence is 15 residues long. The CDR3 coding sequence is TGTGCCAGTAGAACAGAGGGTCGGAGCTCCTACGAGCAGTACTTC. It codes for CASRTEGRSSYEQYF.

V and J are TRBV2 and TRBJ1-5; D is uncertain. Per germline, CDR1 SNHLY and CDR2 FYNNEI. Trimming pared 1 base from V and 4 bases from J, leaving 11 bases between. This CDR3 spans 15 amino acids. Written as DNA, the CDR3 is TGTGCCAGCAGTGAAGTTCAAGCCTTTAATCAGCCCCAGCATTTT. It translates to CASSEVQAFNQPQHF.